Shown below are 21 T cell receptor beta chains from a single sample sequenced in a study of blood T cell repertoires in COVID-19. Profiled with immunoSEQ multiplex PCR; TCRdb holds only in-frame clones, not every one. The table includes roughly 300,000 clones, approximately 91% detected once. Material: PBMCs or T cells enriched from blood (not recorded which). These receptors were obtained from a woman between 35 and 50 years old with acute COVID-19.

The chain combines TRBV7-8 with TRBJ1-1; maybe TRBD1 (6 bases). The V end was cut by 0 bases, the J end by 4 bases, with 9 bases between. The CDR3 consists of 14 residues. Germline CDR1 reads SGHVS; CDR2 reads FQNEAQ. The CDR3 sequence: CASSLAGAGTEAFF. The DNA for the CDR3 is TGTGCCAGCAGCTTAGCGGGGGCGGGCACTGAAGCTTTCTTT.

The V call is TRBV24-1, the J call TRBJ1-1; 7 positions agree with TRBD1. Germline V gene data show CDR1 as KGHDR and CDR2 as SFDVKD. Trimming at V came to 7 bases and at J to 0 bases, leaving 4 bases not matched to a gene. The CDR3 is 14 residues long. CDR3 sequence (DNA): TGTGCCACCAGAGGGGGCGGGCTGAACACTGAAGCTTTCTTT. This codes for CATRGGGLNTEAFF.

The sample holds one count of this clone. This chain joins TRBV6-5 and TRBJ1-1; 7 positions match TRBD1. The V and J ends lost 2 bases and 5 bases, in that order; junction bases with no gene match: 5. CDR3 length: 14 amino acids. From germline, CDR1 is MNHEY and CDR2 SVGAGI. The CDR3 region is CASSYDRVRTEAFF. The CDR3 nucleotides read TGTGCCAGCAGTTACGACAGGGTACGAACTGAAGCTTTCTTT.

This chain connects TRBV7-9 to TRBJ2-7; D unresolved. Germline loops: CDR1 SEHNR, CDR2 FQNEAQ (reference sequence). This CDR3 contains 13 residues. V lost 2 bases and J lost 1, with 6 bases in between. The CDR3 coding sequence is TGTGCCAGCAGCTTACCGGAGTCCTACGAGCAGTACTTC. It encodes CASSLPESYEQYF. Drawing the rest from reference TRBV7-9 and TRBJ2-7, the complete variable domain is DTGVSQNPRHKITKRGQNVTFRCDPISEHNRLYWYRQTLGQGPEFLTYFQNEAQLEKSRLLSDRFSAERPKGSFSTLEIQRTEQGDSAMYLCASSLPESYEQYFGPGTRLTVT.

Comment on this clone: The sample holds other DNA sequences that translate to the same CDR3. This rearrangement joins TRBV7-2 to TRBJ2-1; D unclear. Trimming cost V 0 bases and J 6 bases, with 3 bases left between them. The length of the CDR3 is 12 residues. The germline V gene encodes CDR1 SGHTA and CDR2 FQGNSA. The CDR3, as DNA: TGTGCCAGCAGCTTAGCCCGCAATGAGCAGTTCTTC. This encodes CASSLARNEQFF. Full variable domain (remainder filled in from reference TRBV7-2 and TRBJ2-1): GAGVSQSPSNKVTEKGKDVELRCDPISGHTALYWYRQSLGQGLEFLIYFQGNSAPDKSGLPSDRFSAERTGGSVSTLTIQRTQQEDSAVYLCASSLARNEQFFGPGTRLTVL.

CDR3: CASTGGLGDTQYF. In DNA form, the CDR3 reads TGCGCCAGCACGGGGGGCTTAGGCGATACGCAGTATTTT. This chain joins TRBV5-1 and TRBJ2-3; D possibly corresponds to TRBD2 (7 bases). The CDR3 length is 13 residues. From germline, CDR1 is SGHRS and CDR2 YFSETQ. V shed 6 bases and J shed 6 bases, with 14 bases lying between them.

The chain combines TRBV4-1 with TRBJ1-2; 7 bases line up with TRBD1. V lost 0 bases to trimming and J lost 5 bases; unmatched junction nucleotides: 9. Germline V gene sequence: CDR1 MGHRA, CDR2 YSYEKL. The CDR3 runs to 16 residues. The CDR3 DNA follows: TGCGCCAGCAGCCAAGACGTATACAGGGGCGGATATGGCTACACCTTC. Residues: CASSQDVYRGGYGYTF.

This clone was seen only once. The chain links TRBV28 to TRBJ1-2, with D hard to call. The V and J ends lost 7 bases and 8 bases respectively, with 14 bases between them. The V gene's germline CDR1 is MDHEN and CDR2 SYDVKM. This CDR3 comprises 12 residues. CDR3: CASTAPPGGYTF. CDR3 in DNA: TGTGCCAGCACAGCACCGCCAGGCGGCTACACCTTC.

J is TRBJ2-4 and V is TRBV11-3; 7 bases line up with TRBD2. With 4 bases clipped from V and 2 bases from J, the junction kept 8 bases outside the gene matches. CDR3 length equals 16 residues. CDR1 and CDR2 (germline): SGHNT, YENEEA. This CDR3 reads CASSSGGPGSKNIQYF. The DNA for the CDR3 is TGTGCCAGCAGCTCGGGGGGACCAGGCTCCAAAAACATTCAGTACTTC.

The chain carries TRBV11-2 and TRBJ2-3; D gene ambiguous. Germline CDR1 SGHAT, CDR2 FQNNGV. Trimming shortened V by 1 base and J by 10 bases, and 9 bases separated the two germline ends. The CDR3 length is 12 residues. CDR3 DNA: TGTGCCAGCAGCTTAGGACCGCTAGCGCAGTATTTT. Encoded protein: CASSLGPLAQYF.

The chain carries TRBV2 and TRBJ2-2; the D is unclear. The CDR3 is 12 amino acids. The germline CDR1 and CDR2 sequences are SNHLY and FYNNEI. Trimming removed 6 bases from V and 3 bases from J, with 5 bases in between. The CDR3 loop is CASRVDTGELFF. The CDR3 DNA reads TGTGCCAGCAGGGTAGACACCGGGGAGCTGTTTTTT.

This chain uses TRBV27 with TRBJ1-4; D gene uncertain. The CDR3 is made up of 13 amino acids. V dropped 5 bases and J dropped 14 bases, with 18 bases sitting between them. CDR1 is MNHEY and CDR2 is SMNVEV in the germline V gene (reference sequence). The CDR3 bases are TGTGCCAGCAGTCCCCAGCCCTACAGAGTGCTGTTTTTT. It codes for CASSPQPYRVLFF.

CDR3 sequence: CASSSLDRDADTQYF. The CDR3 DNA sequence: TGTGCCAGCAGTTCCTTGGACAGGGACGCAGATACGCAGTATTTT. The chain has TRBV28 and TRBJ2-3; 8 nucleotides align to TRBD1. Looked up from germline, CDR1 is MDHEN and CDR2 is SYDVKM. With V trimmed by 4 bases and J by 4 bases, 7 bases remained unmatched. The CDR3 is made up of 15 amino acids.

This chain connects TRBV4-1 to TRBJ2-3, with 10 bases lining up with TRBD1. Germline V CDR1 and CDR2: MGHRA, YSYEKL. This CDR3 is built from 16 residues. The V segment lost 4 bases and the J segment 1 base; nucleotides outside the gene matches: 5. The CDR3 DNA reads TGCGCCAGCAGCCCGCGACAGGGGGCTGGCACAGATACGCAGTATTTT. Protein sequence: CASSPRQGAGTDTQYF.

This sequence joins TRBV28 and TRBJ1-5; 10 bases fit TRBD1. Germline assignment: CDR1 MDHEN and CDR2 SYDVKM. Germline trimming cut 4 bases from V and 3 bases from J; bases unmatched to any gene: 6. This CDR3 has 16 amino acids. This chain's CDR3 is CASSSRTGGANQPQHF. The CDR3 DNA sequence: TGTGCCAGCAGTTCACGGACAGGGGGGGCCAATCAGCCCCAGCATTTT.

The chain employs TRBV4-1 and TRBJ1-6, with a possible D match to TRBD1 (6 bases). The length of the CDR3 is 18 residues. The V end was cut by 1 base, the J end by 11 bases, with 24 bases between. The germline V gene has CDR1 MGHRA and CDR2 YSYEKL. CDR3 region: CASSQVAGARRGRTPLHF. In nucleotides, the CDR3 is TGCGCCAGCAGCCAAGTCGCAGGGGCCCGACGCGGAAGGACACCCCTCCACTTT.

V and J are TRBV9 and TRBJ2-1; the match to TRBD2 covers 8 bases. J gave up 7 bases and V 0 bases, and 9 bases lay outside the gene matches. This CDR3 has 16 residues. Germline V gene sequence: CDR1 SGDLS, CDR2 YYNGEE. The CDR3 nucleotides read TGTGCCAGCAGCGTAGGGGCTAGCGGGCCAGGGAATGAGCAGTTCTTC. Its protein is CASSVGASGPGNEQFF.

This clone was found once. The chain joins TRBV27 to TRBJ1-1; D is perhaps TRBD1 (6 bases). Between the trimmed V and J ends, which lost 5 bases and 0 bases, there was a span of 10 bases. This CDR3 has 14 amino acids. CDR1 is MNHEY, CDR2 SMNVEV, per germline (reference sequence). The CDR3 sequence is CASSPGHMNTEAFF. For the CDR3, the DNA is TGTGCCAGCAGTCCGGGACATATGAACACTGAAGCTTTCTTT.

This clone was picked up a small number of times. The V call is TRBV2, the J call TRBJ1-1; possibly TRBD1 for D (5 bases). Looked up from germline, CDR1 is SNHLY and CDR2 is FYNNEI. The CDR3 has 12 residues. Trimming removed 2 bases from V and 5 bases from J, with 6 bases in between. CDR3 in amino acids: CASSESGTEAFF. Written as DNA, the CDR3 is TGTGCCAGCAGTGAATCAGGGACTGAAGCTTTCTTT.

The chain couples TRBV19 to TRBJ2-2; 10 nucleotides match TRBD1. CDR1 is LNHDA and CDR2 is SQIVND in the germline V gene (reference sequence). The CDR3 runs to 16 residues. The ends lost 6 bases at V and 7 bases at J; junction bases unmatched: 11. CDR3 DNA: TGTGCCAGTAGAGATCCGGGACAGGGGTATGGCGGGGAGCTGTTTTTT. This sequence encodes CASRDPGQGYGGELFF.

As DNA, the CDR3 is TGTGCCAGCAGTATCATAGGGGGCGTCGGTACTGAAGCTTTCTTT. Encoded protein: CASSIIGGVGTEAFF. The gene calls are TRBV27 and TRBJ1-1, with 7 bases identical to TRBD1. The V gene end was trimmed by 5 bases and the J gene end by 5 bases; junction bases not matched to a gene: 11. Germline V lookup: CDR1 MNHEY, CDR2 SMNVEV (reference sequence). The CDR3 is made up of 15 amino acids.